The next 23 T cell receptor beta chains were all read from a single sample in a study of blood T cell repertoires in COVID-19. Clones were sequenced by immunoSEQ multiplex PCR, and TCRdb holds only the in-frame ones, with some missing. The table shows about 250,000 clones, with 65% to 90% occurring only once. The sample taken for sequencing was PBMCs or T cells enriched from blood (not recorded which). These TCRs come from a man between 18 and 29 years old who had recovered from COVID-19.

Only one count was recorded for this clone. The V gene is TRBV7-8, the J gene TRBJ2-5, with 8 bases identical to TRBD1. There are 14 residues in the CDR3. Germline loops: CDR1 SGHVS, CDR2 FQNEAQ. V lost 4 bases, J lost 1 base, and 2 bases stayed unmatched. Here the CDR3 DNA reads TGTGCCAGCAGCTCAGGACAGGGCCAAGAGACCCAGTACTTC. Protein: CASSSGQGQETQYF.

A single count supports this clone. The chain couples TRBV5-4 to TRBJ2-1; a possible D gene is TRBD1 (6 bases). Germline CDR1 reads SGHNT; CDR2 reads YYREEE (reference sequence). Trimming took 0 bases from V and 4 from J, leaving 8 bases between them. This CDR3 has 14 residues. The chain's CDR3 is CASSLGTEYNEQFF. The CDR3 DNA sequence: TGTGCCAGCAGCTTGGGGACAGAATACAATGAGCAGTTCTTC.

This clone was counted a few times. The gene calls are TRBV9 and TRBJ2-7, with 7 bases lining up with TRBD2. The V and J ends lost 0 bases and 2 bases, in that order; junction bases with no gene match: 5. CDR1 is SGDLS and CDR2 is YYNGEE in the germline V gene. The CDR3 extends over 15 amino acids. The CDR3 DNA reads as TGTGCCAGCAGCGTAGGCCTAGCGGCTACCTACGAGCAGTACTTC. This codes for CASSVGLAATYEQYF.

The V and J genes are TRBV7-2 and TRBJ1-6, with 7 bases matching TRBD1. The CDR3 is 18 amino acids. CDR1 is SGHTA and CDR2 is FQGNSA in the germline V gene. Losses at the gene ends were 5 bases for V and 9 bases for J; bases not matched to a gene: 19. CDR3 coding DNA: TGTGCCAGCAGCATGATGGGCCCGACAGGGCTGGGGGCTTCACCCCTCCACTTT. Translating it yields CASSMMGPTGLGASPLHF.

This chain joins TRBV14 and TRBJ1-2, with no clear D. From germline, CDR1 is SGHDN and CDR2 FVKESK. V lost 3 bases and J lost 8, with 16 bases in between. This CDR3 region has 14 residues. The CDR3 sequence is CASSQVSGSLGYTF. The CDR3 DNA follows: TGTGCCAGCAGCCAGGTTTCAGGCTCCCTCGGCTACACCTTC.

J is TRBJ2-5 and V is TRBV18; 9 positions match TRBD2. J was trimmed by 4 bases and V by 0 bases; bases with no gene match: 3. CDR3 length: 15 residues. Looked up from germline, CDR1 is KGHSH and CDR2 is LQKENI. The CDR3 region is CASSPPSGRRETQYF. The DNA of the CDR3 is TGTGCCAGCTCACCACCTAGCGGGAGACGAGAGACCCAGTACTTC.

The chain joins TRBV7-8 to TRBJ2-3, with TRBD2 matching over 11 bases. This CDR3 has 17 amino acids. Germline-derived CDR1 and CDR2 are SGHVS and FQNEAQ. Trimming at V came to 6 bases and at J to 5 bases, leaving 13 bases not matched to a gene. This CDR3 is CASRRRTSGLVGDTQYF. The CDR3 coding sequence is TGTGCCAGCAGACGACGGACTAGCGGGTTGGTTGGAGATACGCAGTATTTT.

The chain carries TRBV6-5 and TRBJ2-7, with D perhaps TRBD1 (5 bases). Germline V gene data show CDR1 as MNHEY and CDR2 as SVGAGI. The CDR3 runs to 15 residues. Deletions cut 2 bases from V and 2 bases from J, with 13 bases between. In nucleotides, the CDR3 is TGTGCCAGCAGTTACGCAGGGATAAGAGCCTACGAGCAGTACTTC. This gives the protein CASSYAGIRAYEQYF.

The chain recombines TRBV4-1 with TRBJ2-7; D is uncertain. V lost 2 bases, J lost 4 bases, and 12 bases lay in between. The germline V gene encodes CDR1 MGHRA and CDR2 YSYEKL. The CDR3 consists of 14 residues. The CDR3 DNA sequence: TGCGCCAGCAGCCAATCGACTGAGCTGTACGAGCAGTACTTC. This gives the protein CASSQSTELYEQYF.

The chain links TRBV4-1 to TRBJ1-1; D may be TRBD1 (6 bases). CDR1 and CDR2 (germline): MGHRA, YSYEKL. Trimming removed 8 bases at V and 0 bases at J, with 10 bases between. There are 13 residues in the CDR3. The CDR3 here is CASGNRVNTEAFF. CDR3 sequence (DNA): TGCGCCAGCGGGAACAGGGTGAACACTGAAGCTTTCTTT.

This chain links TRBV2 with TRBJ2-7, with D tentatively TRBD1 (6 bases). V gave up 6 bases and J gave up 2 bases, with 14 bases separating them. This CDR3 spans 14 amino acids. CDR1 and CDR2 (germline): SNHLY, FYNNEI. CDR3 residues: CASRLDSLAYEQYF. The CDR3 DNA is TGTGCCAGCAGGCTGGACAGCCTAGCCTACGAGCAGTACTTC.

The chain has TRBV12-3 or TRBV12-4 and TRBJ1-6; D is unresolved. V lost 4 bases to trimming and J lost 10 bases, with 8 bases between them. CDR3 length: 12 residues. The CDR3 DNA reads TGTGCCAGCAGTTGGGCCAGGTCACCCCTCCACTTT. It translates to CASSWARSPLHF.

The chain uses TRBV11-2 and TRBJ2-7; TRBD1 is a possible D gene (6 bases). The V end lost 1 base, the J end lost 4 bases, and 11 bases lay between the germline ends. Germline V gene data show CDR1 as SGHAT and CDR2 as FQNNGV. This CDR3 has 14 amino acids. The CDR3 DNA sequence: TGTGCCAGCAGCTTAGGGTCGAGGGGGTACGAGCAGTACTTC. It specifies CASSLGSRGYEQYF.

The V gene is TRBV7-2, the J gene TRBJ2-1; 8 bases are shared with TRBD2. This CDR3 spans 17 amino acids. Germline loops: CDR1 SGHTA, CDR2 FQGNSA. The ends lost 5 bases at V and 1 base at J; junction bases unmatched: 10. This CDR3 reads CASSPPGGVISYNEQFF. The CDR3 region has the DNA TGTGCCAGCAGCCCGCCGGGGGGGGTTATTTCCTACAATGAGCAGTTCTTC.

This chain uses TRBV10-1 with TRBJ2-3; TRBD2 might be the D (7 bases). V dropped 6 bases and J dropped 6 bases, with 13 bases sitting between them. Germline V gene sequence: CDR1 WNHNN, CDR2 SYGVQD (reference sequence). The CDR3 is 13 amino acids. This CDR3 reads CASSKGGADTQYF. CDR3 DNA: TGCGCCAGCAGCAAAGGGGGGGCGGATACGCAGTATTTT.

This clone was observed a single time. The identical CDR3 is also encoded by other nucleotide sequences in the sample. The chain employs TRBV5-1 and TRBJ1-2; the match to TRBD1 covers 8 bases. The CDR3 sequence is 14 residues long. J lost 8 bases, V lost 0 bases, and 6 bases had no gene match. Germline CDR1 and CDR2: SGHRS and YFSETQ. In DNA form, the CDR3 reads TGCGCCAGCAGCTTGGGACAGGGGCTTGGGGGCTACACCTTC. It encodes CASSLGQGLGGYTF.

This chain connects TRBV7-6 to TRBJ1-1; possibly TRBD1 for D (6 bases). The CDR3 consists of 13 residues. Germline V gives CDR1 SGHVS, CDR2 FNYEAQ. V was pared by 5 bases and J by 1 base, with 8 bases between. The CDR3 DNA reads TGTGCCAGCAGCGTACAGGGGAACACTGAAGCTTTCTTT. The encoded protein is CASSVQGNTEAFF.

V and J are TRBV4-2 and TRBJ2-1, with 7 bases lining up with TRBD1. The CDR3 extends over 15 amino acids. Germline-derived CDR1 and CDR2 are LGHNA and YNFKEQ. V shed 4 bases and J 5 bases; nucleotides not matched to a gene: 8. CDR3: CASSLLTGIDNEQFF. The CDR3 bases are TGTGCCAGCAGCCTACTGACAGGGATTGACAATGAGCAGTTCTTC.

This clone was observed once. V gene TRBV5-1 combines with J gene TRBJ1-5, with 9 positions matching TRBD1. This CDR3 is built from 15 residues. The J segment lost 1 base and the V segment lost 4 bases, leaving 3 bases of the junction unmatched. Germline CDR1 and CDR2: SGHRS and YFSETQ. The CDR3, as DNA: TGCGCCAGCAGCCAGGGACAGGGAAGCAATCAGCCCCAGCATTTT. Translation gives CASSQGQGSNQPQHF.

This chain joins TRBV28 and TRBJ1-2, with 7 bases fitting TRBD1. This CDR3 has 14 amino acids. CDR1 is MDHEN and CDR2 is SYDVKM in the germline V gene. J was trimmed by 0 bases and V by 5 bases; bases with no gene match: 3. As DNA, the CDR3 is TGTGCCAGCAGTCGGGACAGTGCTAACTATGGCTACACCTTC. It specifies CASSRDSANYGYTF.

The rearrangement joins TRBV4-1 to TRBJ2-5, with TRBD2 as a possible D gene (6 bases). V was trimmed by 1 base and J by 4 bases, leaving 22 bases between them. Germline CDR1 is MGHRA and CDR2 is YSYEKL. The CDR3 has 18 amino acids. CDR3 sequence (DNA): TGCGCCAGCAGCCAAGTTGAGAGGGGCGCGGGAACGGGAGAGACCCAGTACTTC. It specifies CASSQVERGAGTGETQYF.

The rearrangement links TRBV6-4 to TRBJ2-1, with TRBD2 matching over 8 bases. CDR3 length: 14 amino acids. V lost 6 bases and J lost 8; bases outside the gene matches: 9. The germline V gene encodes CDR1 MRHNA and CDR2 SNTAGT. The CDR3 region has the DNA TGTGCCAGCAGCCCAGCGGGAGAAGGGGATGAGCAGTTCTTC. As protein: CASSPAGEGDEQFF.

This clone has a handful of counts. V gene TRBV5-4 combines with J gene TRBJ1-6; D remains ambiguous. Trimming took off 5 bases at V and 3 bases at J, with 9 bases between the two ends. Germline values: CDR1 SGHNT, CDR2 YYREEE (reference sequence). The CDR3 sequence is 14 residues long. CDR3 loop: CASRMTLYNSPLHF. The DNA for the CDR3 is TGTGCCAGCAGAATGACACTCTATAATTCACCCCTCCACTTT.